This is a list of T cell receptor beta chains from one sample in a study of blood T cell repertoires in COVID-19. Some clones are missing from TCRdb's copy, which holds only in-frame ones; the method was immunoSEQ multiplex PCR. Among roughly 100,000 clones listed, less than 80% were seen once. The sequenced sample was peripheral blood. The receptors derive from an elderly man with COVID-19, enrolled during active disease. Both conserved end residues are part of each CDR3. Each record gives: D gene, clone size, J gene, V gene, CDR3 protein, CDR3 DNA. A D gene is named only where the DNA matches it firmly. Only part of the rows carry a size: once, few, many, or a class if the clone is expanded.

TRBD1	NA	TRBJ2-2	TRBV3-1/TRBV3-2	CASNQDRGWNTGELFF	TGTGCCAGCAACCAAGACAGGGGGTGGAACACCGGGGAGCTGTTTTTT
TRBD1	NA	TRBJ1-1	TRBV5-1	CASSLSTGDGEAFF	TGCGCCAGCAGCTTGTCGACAGGGGATGGTGAAGCTTTCTTT
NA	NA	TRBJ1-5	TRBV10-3	CASDNSNQPQHF	TGTGCCAGCGACAATAGCAATCAGCCCCAGCATTTT
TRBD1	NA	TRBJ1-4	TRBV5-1	CASSFTGELGEKLFF	TGCGCCAGCAGCTTTACAGGGGAATTGGGTGAAAAACTGTTTTTT
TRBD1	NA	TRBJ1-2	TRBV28	CASSPDREYIDGYTF	TGTGCCAGCAGTCCGGACAGGGAATATATCGATGGCTACACCTTC
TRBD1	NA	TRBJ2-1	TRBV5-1	CASSSYLQGAGDEQFF	TGCGCCAGCAGCTCATATCTACAGGGGGCAGGGGATGAGCAGTTCTTC
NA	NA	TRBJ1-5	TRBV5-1	CASSTGEGSNQPQHF	TGCGCCAGCTCGACAGGTGAAGGGAGCAATCAGCCCCAGCATTTT
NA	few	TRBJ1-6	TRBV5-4	CASSLVAESPLHF	TGTGCCAGCAGCTTGGTGGCGGAATCACCCCTCCACTTT
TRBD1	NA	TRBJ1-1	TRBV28	CASSPGTENTEAFF	TGTGCCAGCAGCCCCGGGACAGAAAACACTGAAGCTTTCTTT
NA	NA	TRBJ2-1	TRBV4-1	CASSQDGNRLSYNEQFF	TGCGCCAGCAGCCAAGACGGGAACAGACTCTCTTACAATGAGCAGTTCTTC
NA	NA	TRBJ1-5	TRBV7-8	CASSLIATANQPQHF	TGTGCCAGCAGCTTAATAGCGACGGCGAATCAGCCCCAGCATTTT
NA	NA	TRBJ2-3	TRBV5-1	CASSSNKLLPGGTDTQYF	TGCGCCAGCAGCAGTAACAAACTCTTGCCAGGGGGCACAGATACGCAGTATTTT
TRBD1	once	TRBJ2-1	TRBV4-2	CASSDQQGTEQFF	TGTGCCAGCAGCGACCAACAGGGGACTGAGCAGTTCTTC
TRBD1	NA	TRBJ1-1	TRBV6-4	CASSEHDRDAEAFF	TGTGCCAGCAGTGAACATGACAGGGACGCTGAAGCTTTCTTT
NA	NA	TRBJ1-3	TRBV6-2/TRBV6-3	CASTPRGSSLSGNTIYF	TGTGCCAGCACCCCGCGGGGAAGCTCCCTCTCTGGAAACACCATATATTTT
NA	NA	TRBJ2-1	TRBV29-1	CSVENNRAGNEQFF	TGCAGCGTTGAGAATAACAGGGCTGGGAATGAGCAGTTCTTC
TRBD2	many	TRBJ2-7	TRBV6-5	CASSYSPAGPIYEQYF	TGTGCCAGCAGTTACTCTCCAGCGGGGCCCATCTACGAGCAGTACTTC
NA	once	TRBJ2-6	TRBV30	CAWSVTGRNSGANVLTF	TGTGCCTGGAGTGTAACAGGTCGAAACTCTGGGGCCAACGTCCTGACTTTC
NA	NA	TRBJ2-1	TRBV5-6	CASRVADDSYNEQFF	TGTGCCAGCAGAGTAGCGGATGACTCCTACAATGAGCAGTTCTTC
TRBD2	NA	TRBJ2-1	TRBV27	CASSTRGGPNEQFF	TGTGCCAGCAGTACGCGGGGAGGGCCCAATGAGCAGTTCTTC
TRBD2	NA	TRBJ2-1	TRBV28	CASSLLGLAESGEQFF	TGTGCCAGCAGTTTATTGGGACTAGCGGAATCGGGTGAGCAGTTCTTC
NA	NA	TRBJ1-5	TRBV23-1	CASSQWGRGDQPQHF	TGCGCCAGCAGTCAGTGGGGCAGGGGAGATCAGCCCCAGCATTTT
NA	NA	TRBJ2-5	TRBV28	CASRFSETQYF	TGTGCCAGCAGGTTTTCGGAGACCCAGTACTTC
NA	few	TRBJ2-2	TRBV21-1	CASSSSPTRAGELFF	TGTGCCAGCAGCAGCTCTCCGACTAGAGCCGGGGAGCTGTTTTTT
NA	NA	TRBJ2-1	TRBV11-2	CASSLALAYNEQFF	TGTGCCAGCAGCTTAGCCCTAGCTTACAATGAGCAGTTCTTC
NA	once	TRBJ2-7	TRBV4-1	CASSQADSGRWEQYF	TGCGCCAGCAGCCAAGCGGACAGTGGTCGGTGGGAGCAGTACTTC
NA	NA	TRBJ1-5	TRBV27	CASSLVQHSNQPQHF	TGTGCCAGCAGTTTAGTACAGCATAGCAATCAGCCCCAGCATTTT
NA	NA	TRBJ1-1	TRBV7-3	CASRRVGATEAFF	TGTGCCAGCAGGCGGGTGGGGGCAACTGAAGCTTTCTTT
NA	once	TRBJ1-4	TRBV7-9	CASSLGQINEKLFF	TGTGCCAGCAGCTTAGGACAAATTAATGAAAAACTGTTTTTT
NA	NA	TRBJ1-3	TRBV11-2	CASSSGPFGNTIYF	TGTGCCAGCAGCTCTGGGCCCTTTGGAAACACCATATATTTT
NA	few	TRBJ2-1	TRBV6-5	CASIQVAWSYNEQFF	TGTGCCAGCATTCAGGTGGCCTGGTCCTACAATGAGCAGTTCTTC
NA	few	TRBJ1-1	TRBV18	CASSPPSGRGDPEAFF	TGTGCCAGCTCACCGCCTTCGGGCAGGGGAGATCCTGAAGCTTTCTTT
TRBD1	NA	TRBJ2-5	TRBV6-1	CASTQDRGQETQYF	TGTGCCAGCACACAGGACAGGGGACAAGAGACCCAGTACTTC
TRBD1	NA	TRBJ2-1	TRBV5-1	CASSLGGQGAREQFF	TGCGCCAGCAGCTTGGGGGGACAGGGGGCGCGTGAGCAGTTCTTC
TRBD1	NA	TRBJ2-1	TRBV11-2	CASSLLQGVGARNEQFF	TGTGCCAGCAGCTTACTTCAGGGGGTCGGGGCCCGCAATGAGCAGTTCTTC
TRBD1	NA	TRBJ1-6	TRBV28	CASSHRDRVLSPLHF	TGTGCCAGCAGTCACCGGGACAGGGTTTTATCACCCCTCCACTTT
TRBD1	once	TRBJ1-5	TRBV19	CASSLWDREYQPQHF	TGTGCCAGTAGCCTTTGGGACAGGGAGTATCAGCCCCAGCATTTT
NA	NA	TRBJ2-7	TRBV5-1	CASSLLGSGDEQYF	TGCGCCAGCAGCTTGTTAGGGAGTGGTGACGAGCAGTACTTC
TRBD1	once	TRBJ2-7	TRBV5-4	CASILEPGQPPGEQYF	TGTGCCAGCATCCTAGAACCGGGACAGCCGCCTGGCGAGCAGTACTTC
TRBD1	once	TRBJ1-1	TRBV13	CASSFSEKPGQGNTEAFF	TGTGCCAGCAGCTTCAGTGAAAAGCCGGGACAGGGGAACACTGAAGCTTTCTTT
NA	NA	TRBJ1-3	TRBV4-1	CASSLQALGNTIYF	TGCGCCAGCAGCCTACAGGCATTAGGAAACACCATATATTTT
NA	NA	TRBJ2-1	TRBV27	CASSGPGGGYNEQFF	TGTGCCAGCAGTGGGCCTGGGGGCGGATACAATGAGCAGTTCTTC
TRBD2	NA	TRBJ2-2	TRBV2	CASITSDGAGELFF	TGTGCCAGCATTACTAGCGACGGGGCCGGGGAGCTGTTTTTT
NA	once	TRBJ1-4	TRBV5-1	CASSVGSTNEKLFF	TGCGCCAGCAGCGTAGGGAGCACTAATGAAAAACTGTTTTTT
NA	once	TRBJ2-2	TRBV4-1	CASSQDLRRTGELFF	TGCGCCAGCAGCCAAGATCTCCGGAGGACCGGGGAGCTGTTTTTT
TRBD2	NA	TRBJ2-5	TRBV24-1	CATNRKGLAEETQYF	TGTGCCACCAACCGAAAGGGACTAGCGGAAGAGACCCAGTACTTC
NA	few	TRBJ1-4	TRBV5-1	CASSLEGGNEKLFF	TGCGCCAGCAGCTTGGAAGGAGGGAATGAAAAACTGTTTTTT
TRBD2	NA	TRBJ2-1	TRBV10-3	CASSGSKIEQFF	TGTGCCTCTAGCGGGAGTAAAATTGAGCAGTTCTTC